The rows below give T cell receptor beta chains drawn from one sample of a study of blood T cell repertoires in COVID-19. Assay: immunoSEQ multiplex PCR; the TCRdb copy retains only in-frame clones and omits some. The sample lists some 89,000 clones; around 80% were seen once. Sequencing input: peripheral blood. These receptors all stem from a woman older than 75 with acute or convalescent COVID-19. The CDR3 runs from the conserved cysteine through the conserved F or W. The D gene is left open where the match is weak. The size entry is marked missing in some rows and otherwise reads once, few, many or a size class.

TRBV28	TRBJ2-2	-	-	TGTGCCAGCAGCCCGCGAACCTACACCGGGGAGCTGTTTTTT	CASSPRTYTGELFF
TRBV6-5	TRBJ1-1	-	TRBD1	TGTGCCAGCAGACAGGGGACGGACACTGAAGCTTTCTTT	CASRQGTDTEAFF
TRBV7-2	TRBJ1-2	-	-	TGTGCCAGCAGCGCACGGAGGGGCGGGCACGATGGCTACACCTTC	CASSARRGGHDGYTF
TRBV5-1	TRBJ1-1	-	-	TGCGCCAGCAGCCCAGACATTCCGAACACTGAAGCTTTCTTT	CASSPDIPNTEAFF
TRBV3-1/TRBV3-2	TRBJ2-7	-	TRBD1	TGTGCCAGCAGCCAATTGACAGGGGGAAAAGGCGAGCAGTACTTC	CASSQLTGGKGEQYF
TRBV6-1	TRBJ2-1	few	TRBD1	TGTGCCAGCAGTGAAGTAGGGGGCGCTCACAATGAGCAGTTCTTC	CASSEVGGAHNEQFF
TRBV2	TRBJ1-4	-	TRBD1	TGTGCCAGCGAAGCCGGGACAGGGGGCTCTAGAACTAATGAAAAACTGTTTTTT	CASEAGTGGSRTNEKLFF
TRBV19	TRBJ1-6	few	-	TGTGCCACCTCCCGGAGCAATTCACCCCTCCACTTT	CATSRSNSPLHF
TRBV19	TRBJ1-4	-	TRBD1	TGTGCCAGTAGTAAAGGAACTTCGTGGGACAGGGATGAAAAACTGTTTTTT	CASSKGTSWDRDEKLFF
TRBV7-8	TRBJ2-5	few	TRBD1	TGTGCCAGCAGCCCGGACAGGGGGCGCAGAGAGACCCAGTACTTC	CASSPDRGRRETQYF
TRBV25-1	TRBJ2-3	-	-	TGTGCCAGCAGTGAGGTGGGCAGGGGCAGCACAGATACGCAGTATTTT	CASSEVGRGSTDTQYF
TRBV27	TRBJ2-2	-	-	TGTGCCAGCACCTTATTTTTTCAGGAGGGGCTGACCGGGGAGCTGTTTTTT	CASTLFFQEGLTGELFF
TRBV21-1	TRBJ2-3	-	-	TGTGCCAGCTGTCCCGAGGCTGGGAGCACAGATACGCAGTATTTT	CASCPEAGSTDTQYF
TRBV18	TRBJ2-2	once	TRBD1	TGTGCCAGCTCACCACCGGGGACAGGGGGGATATTCACCGGGGAGCTGTTTTTT	CASSPPGTGGIFTGELFF
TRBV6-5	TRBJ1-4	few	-	TGTGCCAGCAGCCCCATTGCAACTAATGAAAAACTGTTTTTT	CASSPIATNEKLFF